The T cell receptor beta chain under discussion was sequenced for a study of T cell responses to AZD1222 COVID-19 vaccine. The CDR3 loop spans 15 amino acids. J lost 8 bases, V lost 0 bases, and 8 bases had no gene match. Looked up from germline, CDR1 is SGDLS and CDR2 is YYNGEE. Produced via immunoSEQ multiplex PCR; TCRdb's table is partial and in-frame only. Here the sample spans fewer than 140,000 clones, roughly 90% being singletons. Sample: peripheral blood, taken on day 0 of AZD1222 vaccination. The chain uses TRBV9 and TRBJ2-1; 7 nucleotides agree with TRBD2. The clonotype originates from an adult in good health. The CDR3 DNA is TGTGCCAGCAGCGTAGATGTGGGGGGGTTGGATGAGCAGTTCTTC. Protein product: CASSVDVGGLDEQFF.